Listed below are T cell receptor beta chains from one sample, sequenced in a study of CD8+CD57+ T cells in acquired aplastic anemia. From the reads, TCRdb called clonotypes with MiXCR, one entry per CDR3 protein. In the table there are over 150,000 distinct CDR3 sequences, around 40% of which are singletons. The sample taken for sequencing was sorted CD4+, CD8+, or CD8+CD57+ T cells (not recorded which) from PBMCs. These receptor sequences come from a human donor in good health. The CDR3 runs from the conserved cysteine through the conserved F or W. Fields, in order: clone size, D gene, V gene, J gene, CDR3 DNA, CDR3 protein. A D gene is named only where the DNA matches it firmly. Where a row states a size, it is once, few, many or the class of an expanded clone; other rows omit it.

.	TRBD1	TRBV9	TRBJ1-5	TGTGCCAGCAGCGCCGGGACAGGGGGCAATCAGCCCCAGCATTTT	CASSAGTGGNQPQHF
.	TRBD2	TRBV9	TRBJ2-3	TGTGCCAGCAGTGAAAGTTCGTTCGGGGGGGCCACAGATACGCAGTATTTT	CASSESSFGGATDTQYF
.	TRBD1	TRBV20-1	TRBJ2-7	TGCAGTGCCTGGACCGGGACAGATACCTACGAGCAGTACTTC	CSAWTGTDTYEQYF
many	.	TRBV7-8	TRBJ2-7	TGTGCCAGCAGCCCGGAGGGACAAAACTACGAGCAGTACTTC	CASSPEGQNYEQYF
.	.	TRBV19	TRBJ1-6	TGTGCCAGTAGTTTAAACGTGGGGGTTTCACCCCTCCACTTT	CASSLNVGVSPLHF
many	.	TRBV9	TRBJ1-6	TGTGCCAGCAGCGTAGGCCGAATTGAAAATTCACCCCTCCACTTT	CASSVGRIENSPLHF
.	.	TRBV20-1	TRBJ2-7	TGCAGTGCTAGAGCGGGGGGCATCTACGAGCAGTACTTC	CSARAGGIYEQYF
many	.	TRBV7-3	TRBJ2-1	TGTGCCAGCAGCTTAACTAGTTCGTATGAGCAGTTCTTC	CASSLTSSYEQFF
.	.	TRBV6-5	TRBJ2-3	TGTGCCAGCAGTTACTCAGGGGAGCCCCCAGATACGCAGTATTTT	CASSYSGEPPDTQYF
.	.	TRBV2	TRBJ2-3	TGTGCCAGCAGCCTAGCTATAAGCACAGATACGCAGTATTTT	CASSLAISTDTQYF
many	TRBD2	TRBV5-1	TRBJ2-7	TGCGCCAGCAGCTTGGGGGGACTAGCGGGAGGTAACGAGCAGTACTTC	CASSLGGLAGGNEQYF
.	TRBD1	TRBV20-1	TRBJ2-7	TGCAGTGCTAGCTACACTGACAGGGCCTACTTTCACTACGAGCAGTACTTC	CSASYTDRAYFHYEQYF
many	TRBD2	TRBV10-3	TRBJ2-2	TGTGCCATCAGTGAAAGCGTGGGGCTAGCGGGAGGGCACGGGGAGCTGTTTTTT	CAISESVGLAGGHGELFF
many	TRBD2	TRBV3-1	TRBJ2-7	TGTGCCAGCAGGACCCTAGCGGGAGAAGGCGAGCAGTACTTC	CASRTLAGEGEQYF
.	TRBD1	TRBV5-1	TRBJ1-6	TGCGCCAGCAGCTTGGGGGACAGACTTCTTAATTCACCCCTCCACTTT	CASSLGDRLLNSPLHF
many	.	TRBV12-3/TRBV12-4	TRBJ2-1	TGTGCCAGTTTCCCGTCTAGCTCCTACAATGAGCAGTTCTTC	CASFPSSSYNEQFF
many	.	TRBV25-1	TRBJ1-4	TGTGCCAGCAGTGAGTGGCGAGATGAAAAACTGTTTTTT	CASSEWRDEKLFF
.	.	TRBV2	TRBJ1-1	TGTGCCAGCAGTGAATGGACGGCGAACACTGAAGCTTTCTTT	CASSEWTANTEAFF
.	.	TRBV24-1	TRBJ2-1	TGTGCCACCAGTGAACCTTGCAATGAGCAGTTCTTC	CATSEPCNEQFF
many	.	TRBV9	TRBJ2-3	TGTGCCAGCAGCCCCAGGGGGGGGAGCACAGATACGCAGTATTTT	CASSPRGGSTDTQYF
many	.	TRBV9	TRBJ2-3	TGTGCCAGCAGCACCCACGATGACACAGATACGCAGTATTTT	CASSTHDDTDTQYF
.	.	TRBV10-3	TRBJ2-2	TGTGCCAGCACCTTCTCCAGGGACACCGACACCGGGGGGCTGTTTTTT	CASTFSRDTDTGGLFF
many	TRBD2	TRBV9	TRBJ2-3	TGTGCCAGCAGCGTAGGGCTAGCGGGGGGTCGAACAGATACGCAGTATTTT	CASSVGLAGGRTDTQYF
many	TRBD1	TRBV20-1	TRBJ1-2	TGCAGTGCTAGGGACAGGGGCCGGGGGTATGGCTACACCTTC	CSARDRGRGYGYTF
.	.	TRBV15	TRBJ1-1	TGTGCCAGCTCACCACCCCTCTTAGGACAGAACACTGAAGCTTTCTTT	CASSPPLLGQNTEAFF
once	.	TRBV15	TRBJ2-7	TGTGCCACCAGCAGAGGGACCGCCCAGTACTTC	CATSRGTAQYF